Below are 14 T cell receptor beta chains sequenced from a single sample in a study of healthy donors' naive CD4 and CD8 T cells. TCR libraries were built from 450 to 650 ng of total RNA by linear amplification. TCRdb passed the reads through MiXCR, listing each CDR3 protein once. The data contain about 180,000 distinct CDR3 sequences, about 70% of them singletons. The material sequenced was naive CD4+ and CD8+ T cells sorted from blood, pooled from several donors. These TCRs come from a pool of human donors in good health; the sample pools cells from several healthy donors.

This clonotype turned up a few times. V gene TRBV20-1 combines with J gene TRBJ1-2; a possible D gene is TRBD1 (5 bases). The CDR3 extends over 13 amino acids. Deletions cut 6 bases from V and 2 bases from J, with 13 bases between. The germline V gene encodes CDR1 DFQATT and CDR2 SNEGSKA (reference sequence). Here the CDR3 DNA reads TGCAGTGCAGTTAGGGGTACGAACTATGGCTACACCTTC. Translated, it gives CSAVRGTNYGYTF.

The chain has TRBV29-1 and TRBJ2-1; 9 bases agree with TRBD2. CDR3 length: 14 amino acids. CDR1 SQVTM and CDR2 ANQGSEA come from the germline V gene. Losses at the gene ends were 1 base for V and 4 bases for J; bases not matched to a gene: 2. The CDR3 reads CSVEGLADYNEQFF. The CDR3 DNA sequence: TGCAGCGTTGAAGGACTAGCGGATTACAATGAGCAGTTCTTC.

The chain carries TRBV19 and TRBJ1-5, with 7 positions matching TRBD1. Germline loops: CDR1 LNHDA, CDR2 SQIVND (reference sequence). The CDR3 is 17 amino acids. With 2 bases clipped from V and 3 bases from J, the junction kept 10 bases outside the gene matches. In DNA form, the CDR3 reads TGTGCCAGTAGTATACCCCTGGGACAGTATCTCAATCAGCCCCAGCATTTT. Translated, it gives CASSIPLGQYLNQPQHF. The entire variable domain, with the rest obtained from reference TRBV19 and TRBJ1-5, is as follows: DGGITQSPKYLFRKEGQNVTLSCEQNLNHDAMYWYRQDPGQGLRLIYYSQIVNDFQKGDIAEGYSVSREKKESFPLTVTSAQKNPTAFYLCASSIPLGQYLNQPQHFGDGTRLSIL.

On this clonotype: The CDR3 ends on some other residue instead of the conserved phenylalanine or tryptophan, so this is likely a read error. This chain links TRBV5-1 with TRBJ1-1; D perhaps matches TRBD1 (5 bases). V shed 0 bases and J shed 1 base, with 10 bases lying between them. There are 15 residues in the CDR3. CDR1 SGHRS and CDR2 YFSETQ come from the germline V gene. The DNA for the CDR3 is TGCGCCAGCAGCTTGGCCGGGACGGAGAACACTGAAGCTTTCCTT. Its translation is CASSLAGTENTEAFL.

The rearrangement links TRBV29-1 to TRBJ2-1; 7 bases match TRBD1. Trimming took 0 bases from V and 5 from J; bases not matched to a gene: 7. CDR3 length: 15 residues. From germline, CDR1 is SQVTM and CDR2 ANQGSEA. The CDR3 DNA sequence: TGCAGCGTTGAAGAGGTCGGGACAGCGGACAATGAGCAGTTCTTC. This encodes CSVEEVGTADNEQFF.

This CDR3 reads CSAGGAGSSYEQYF. The CDR3 nucleotides are TGCAGCGCCGGGGGGGCAGGGAGCTCCTACGAGCAGTACTTC. The V call is TRBV29-1, the J call TRBJ2-7, with TRBD2 matching 8 bases. Trimming removed 7 bases from V and 0 bases from J; junction bases left unmatched: 8. The CDR3 runs 14 residues. Germline loops: CDR1 SQVTM, CDR2 ANQGSEA.

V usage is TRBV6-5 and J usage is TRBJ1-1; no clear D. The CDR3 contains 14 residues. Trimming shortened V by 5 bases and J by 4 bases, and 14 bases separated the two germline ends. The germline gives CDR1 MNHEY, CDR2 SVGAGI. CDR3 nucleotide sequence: TGTGCCAGCAGTCCTAGCGGTCCGACCACTGAAGCTTTCTTT. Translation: CASSPSGPTTEAFF.

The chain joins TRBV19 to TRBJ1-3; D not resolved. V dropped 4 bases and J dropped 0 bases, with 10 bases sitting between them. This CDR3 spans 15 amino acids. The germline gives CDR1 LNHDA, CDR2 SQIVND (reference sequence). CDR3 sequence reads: CASSTHRDSGNTIYF. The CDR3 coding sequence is TGTGCCAGTAGTACCCACCGGGACTCTGGAAACACCATATATTTT. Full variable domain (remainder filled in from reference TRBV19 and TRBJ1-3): DGGITQSPKYLFRKEGQNVTLSCEQNLNHDAMYWYRQDPGQGLRLIYYSQIVNDFQKGDIAEGYSVSREKKESFPLTVTSAQKNPTAFYLCASSTHRDSGNTIYFGEGSWLTVV.

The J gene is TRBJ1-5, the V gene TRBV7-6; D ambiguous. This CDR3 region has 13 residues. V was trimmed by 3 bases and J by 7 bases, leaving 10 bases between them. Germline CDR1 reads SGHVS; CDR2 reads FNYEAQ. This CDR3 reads CASSLSREQPQHF. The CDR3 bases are TGTGCCAGCAGCTTGTCACGGGAACAGCCCCAGCATTTT.

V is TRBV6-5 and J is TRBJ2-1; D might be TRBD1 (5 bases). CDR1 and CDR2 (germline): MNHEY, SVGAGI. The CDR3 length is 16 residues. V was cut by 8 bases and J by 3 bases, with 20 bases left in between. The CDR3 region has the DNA TGTGCCAGCCGAGCTACCGTACTGGGGCTCTACAATGAGCAGTTCTTC. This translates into CASRATVLGLYNEQFF.

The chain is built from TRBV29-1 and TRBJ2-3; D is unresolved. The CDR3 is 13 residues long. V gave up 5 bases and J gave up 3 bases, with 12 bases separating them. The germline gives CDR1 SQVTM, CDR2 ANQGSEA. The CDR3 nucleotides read TGCAGCGTTTGCGGTCTTCGAACAGATACGCAGTATTTT. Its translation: CSVCGLRTDTQYF.

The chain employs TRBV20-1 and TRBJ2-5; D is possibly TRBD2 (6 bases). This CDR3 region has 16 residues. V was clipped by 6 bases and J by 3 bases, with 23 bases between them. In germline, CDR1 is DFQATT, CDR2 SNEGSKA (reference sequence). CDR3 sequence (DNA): TGCAGTGCCCACGTCTTAGGCGGGGCCCATAAAGAGACCCAGTACTTC. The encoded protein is CSAHVLGGAHKETQYF.

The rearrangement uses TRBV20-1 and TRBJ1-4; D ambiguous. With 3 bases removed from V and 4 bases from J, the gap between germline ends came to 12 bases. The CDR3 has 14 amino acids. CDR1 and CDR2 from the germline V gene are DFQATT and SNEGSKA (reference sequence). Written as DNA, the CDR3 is TGCAGTGCTAGTTCTCGGGATCTTAATGAAAAACTGTTTTTT. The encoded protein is CSASSRDLNEKLFF.

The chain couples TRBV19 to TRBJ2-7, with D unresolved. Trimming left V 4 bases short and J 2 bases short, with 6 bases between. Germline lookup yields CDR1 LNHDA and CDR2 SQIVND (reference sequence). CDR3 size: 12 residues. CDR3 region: CASSTKTYEQYF. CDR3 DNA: TGTGCCAGTAGTACTAAAACCTACGAGCAGTACTTC. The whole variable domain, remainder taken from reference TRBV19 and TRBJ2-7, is DGGITQSPKYLFRKEGQNVTLSCEQNLNHDAMYWYRQDPGQGLRLIYYSQIVNDFQKGDIAEGYSVSREKKESFPLTVTSAQKNPTAFYLCASSTKTYEQYFGPGTRLTVT.